The rows below give T cell receptor beta chains drawn from one sample of a study of CD8 T cells in ankylosing spondylitis. TCRdb re-analysed the 5' RACE reads in MiXCR, keeping a single row per CDR3 protein. The profile shows fewer than 35,000 distinct CDR3 sequences, about 29% of them singletons. The sample comprised synovial fluid, either unsorted or a sorted T cell fraction (not recorded which). Receptors originate from a male donor with ankylosing spondylitis. Both conserved end residues are part of each CDR3. The D gene is left open where the match is weak. Clone size is given for some rows only: seen once, a few or many times, or a class if the clone is expanded.

d_call j_call clone_size v_call cdr3_aa cdr3_nt
. TRBJ1-2 few TRBV12-5 CASGRTASNYGYTF TGTGCTAGTGGAAGGACAGCGTCTAACTATGGCTACACCTTC
TRBD1 TRBJ1-6 . TRBV12-5 CASGLLVHRGNSPLHF TGTGCTAGTGGTTTGCTTGTTCACAGGGGCAATTCACCCCTCCACTTT
TRBD1 TRBJ2-1 . TRBV19 CASSILGQGSNEQFF TGTGCCAGTAGTATACTCGGACAGGGAAGCAATGAGCAGTTCTTC
. TRBJ2-1 few TRBV29-1 CSVESTEINNEQFF TGCAGCGTTGAATCGACGGAGATTAACAATGAGCAGTTCTTC
. TRBJ2-2 . TRBV10-3 CAISPLPLNTGELFF TGTGCCATCAGTCCCCTGCCCTTGAACACCGGGGAGCTGTTTTTT
. TRBJ1-1 . TRBV5-6 CASSLGAPNTEAFF TGTGCCAGCAGCTTGGGGGCACCTAACACTGAAGCTTTCTTT
. TRBJ1-4 few TRBV11-2 CASSLEPRGANEKLFF TGTGCCAGCAGCTTAGAGCCACGGGGTGCTAATGAAAAACTGTTTTTT
. TRBJ1-3 . TRBV27 CASSLGAGNTIYF TGTGCCAGCAGTTTGGGGGCTGGAAACACCATATATTTT
TRBD1 TRBJ1-1 . TRBV6-1 CASFGTGPFRGTEAFF TGTGCCAGCTTTGGGACAGGGCCTTTCAGAGGCACTGAAGCTTTCTTT
TRBD2 TRBJ2-3 few TRBV12-3/TRBV12-4 CASSFLAGPPDTQYF TGTGCCAGCAGTTTTTTAGCGGGACCCCCAGATACGCAGTATTTT
TRBD1 TRBJ2-7 few TRBV19 CASSRLNRQGSYEQYF TGTGCCAGTAGTAGGTTGAACCGACAGGGTTCGTACGAGCAGTACTTC
. TRBJ2-3 . TRBV7-2 CASSLAAARTDTQYF TGTGCCAGCAGCTTAGCGGCAGCCCGTACAGATACGCAGTATTTT
. TRBJ2-7 many TRBV3-1 CASSQKSVRDYEQYF TGTGCCAGCAGCCAAAAGTCAGTCAGAGATTACGAGCAGTACTTC
. TRBJ2-5 . TRBV24-1 CATTDDYQETQYF TGTGCCACCACAGACGACTATCAAGAGACCCAGTACTTC
TRBD1 TRBJ1-2 . TRBV12-3/TRBV12-4 CASSLGGGSYYGYTF TGTGCCAGCAGTTTAGGAGGGGGCAGTTACTATGGCTACACCTTC
. TRBJ2-1 . TRBV20-1 CSARLRDWAYNEQFF TGCAGTGCTAGGCTCCGGGACTGGGCCTACAATGAGCAGTTCTTC
. TRBJ1-1 . TRBV24-1 CATSTARNTEAFF TGTGCCACCTCCACGGCCAGGAACACTGAAGCTTTCTTT
. TRBJ2-7 few TRBV30 CAWSSKVTHEQYF TGTGCCTGGAGCTCCAAGGTCACCCACGAGCAGTACTTC
. TRBJ2-7 many TRBV30 CAWSVKAPPYEQYF TGTGCCTGGAGTGTAAAGGCGCCCCCATACGAGCAGTACTTC
. TRBJ2-1 few TRBV29-1 CSVEASDRQSYNEQFF TGCAGCGTTGAAGCTAGCGATCGACAGAGCTACAATGAGCAGTTCTTC
TRBD2 TRBJ2-5 . TRBV7-6 CASSLWTSGPRKAQYF TGTGCCAGCAGCTTATGGACTAGCGGCCCCCGGAAGGCCCAGTACTTC
. TRBJ2-2 . TRBV11-2 CASSLAGPLTGELFF TGTGCCAGCAGCTTAGCGGGGCCGCTCACCGGGGAGCTGTTTTTT
TRBD2 TRBJ2-7 few TRBV7-9 CASSPRTSGSSSYEQYF TGTGCCAGCAGCCCCCGGACTAGCGGGTCTTCCTCCTACGAGCAGTACTTC
. TRBJ2-3 . TRBV29-1 CSLQGPSTDTQYF TGCAGTCTCCAGGGGCCTAGCACAGATACGCAGTATTTT
. TRBJ1-1 few TRBV6-1 CASSQNSALNTEAFF TGTGCCAGCAGTCAAAACAGCGCCCTTAACACTGAAGCTTTCTTT
. TRBJ2-1 . TRBV18 CASSPPVATAEQFF TGTGCCAGCTCACCACCGGTTGCGACGGCTGAGCAGTTCTTC
TRBD2 TRBJ2-3 . TRBV11-2 CASSRTSGRSDTQYF TGTGCCAGCAGCCGGACTAGCGGGAGATCAGATACGCAGTATTTT
TRBD2 TRBJ2-3 . TRBV7-8 CASSLTQGLATDTQYF TGTGCCAGCAGCCTTACCCAGGGACTAGCCACAGATACGCAGTATTTT
. TRBJ1-2 few TRBV4-1 CASSQDPGAANYGYTF TGCGCCAGCAGCCAAGATCCCGGGGCGGCTAACTATGGCTACACCTTC
. TRBJ2-7 few TRBV27 CASRSQREQYF TGTGCCAGCAGGTCTCAGAGGGAGCAGTACTTC
. TRBJ2-3 many TRBV7-2 CASSLVLRVSTDTQYF TGTGCCAGCAGCTTAGTCCTACGGGTCTCCACAGATACGCAGTATTTT
. TRBJ2-4 few TRBV27 CASSAYKNIQYF TGTGCCAGCAGTGCGTACAAAAACATTCAGTACTTC
. TRBJ1-1 . TRBV10-3 CTISEADETEAFF TGTACCATCAGTGAGGCCGATGAGACTGAAGCTTTCTTT
. TRBJ1-5 . TRBV5-1 CASSFLPRQGHRNQPQHF TGCGCCAGCAGCTTCCTCCCCCGGCAGGGCCATCGCAATCAGCCCCAGCATTTT
TRBD2 TRBJ2-3 few TRBV24-1 CATSDFRTSGDSTDTQYF TGTGCCACCAGTGATTTTAGGACTAGCGGAGACAGCACAGATACGCAGTATTTT
. TRBJ1-4 . TRBV9 CASSAEVYNEKLFF TGTGCCAGCAGCGCTGAGGTCTACAATGAAAAACTGTTTTTT
. TRBJ1-4 . TRBV6-5 CASSYSRTLDEEKLFF TGTGCCAGCAGTTACTCCCGGACGTTAGATGAGGAAAAACTGTTTTTT
. TRBJ2-1 many TRBV12-3/TRBV12-4 CASSPTNHEQFF TGTGCCAGCAGTCCTACCAACCATGAGCAGTTCTTC
TRBD2 TRBJ2-1 . TRBV7-8 CASTKAGGNNEQFF TGTGCCAGCACCAAAGCGGGAGGGAACAATGAGCAGTTCTTC
TRBD1 TRBJ2-2 many TRBV18 CASSPPPGQGTGELFF TGTGCCAGCTCACCACCTCCGGGACAGGGGACAGGGGAGCTGTTTTTT
TRBD2 TRBJ2-1 . TRBV30 CAWSAGGDNEQFF TGTGCCTGGAGTGCGGGAGGGGACAATGAGCAGTTCTTC
TRBD1 TRBJ2-1 many TRBV24-1 CATWDRDYNEQFF TGTGCCACTTGGGACAGGGACTACAATGAGCAGTTCTTC